This T cell receptor beta chain was recovered during a study of OX40 agonist ivuxolimab in advanced cancers. At the level of the study: Three patients had partial responses: one hepatocellular carcinoma, two cutaneous melanoma.

Profiled with immunoSEQ multiplex PCR; TCRdb holds only in-frame clones, not every one. This table has 60,000 to 70,000 clones, 85% to 90% appearing once. With regard to this clone: Its antigen is currently unknown.

Findings and caveats of the study: There were also nonresponders showing low normalized T-cell clonal expansion. Both blood CD4+ and CD8+ T cells showed clonal growth by week 6 at 0.1 to 3.0 mg/kg.

The TCR comes from an adult with an advanced solid tumor such as melanoma, head and neck, liver or kidney cancer. Specimen: CD4+ or CD8+ T cells sorted from blood, collected in a trial of the OX40 agonist ivuxolimab.

The CDR3 sequence: CASSLQGELMNTEAFF. DNA for the CDR3: TGCGCCAGCAGCTTACAGGGGGAGCTCATGAACACTGAAGCTTTCTTT. The V and J genes are TRBV5-1 and TRBJ1-1, with 8 bases fitting TRBD1. The CDR3 totals 16 residues. Germline V gene lookup returns CDR1 SGHRS and CDR2 YFSETQ. The trim removed 2 bases at V and 0 bases at J, leaving 6 bases unmatched.